The sequence of this TCR beta chain was determined in a study of control samples from healthy donors and cancer patients. This CDR3 has 14 residues. V was clipped by 5 bases and J by 1 base, with 11 bases between them. Per germline, CDR1 MDHEN and CDR2 SYDVKM. The data were produced by immunoSEQ multiplex PCR, yet TCRdb's version contains in-frame clones alone and is incomplete. The sample holds over 70,000 clones, less than 90% seen once. The source of this sequence is a woman in her forties or fifties with colorectal cancer. The rearrangement joins TRBV28 to TRBJ2-5; D is unresolved. Sequenced: PBMCs. The CDR3 sequence is CASSPVTSQETQYF. The CDR3 bases are TGTGCCAGCAGTCCAGTTACGAGCCAAGAGACCCAGTACTTC. The variable domain in full, with the rest retrieved from reference TRBV28 and TRBJ2-5, is DVKVTQSSRYLVKRTGEKVFLECVQDMDHENMFWYRQDPGLGLRLIYFSYDVKMKEKGDIPEGYSVSREKKERFSLILESASTNQTSMYLCASSPVTSQETQYFGPGTRLLVL.